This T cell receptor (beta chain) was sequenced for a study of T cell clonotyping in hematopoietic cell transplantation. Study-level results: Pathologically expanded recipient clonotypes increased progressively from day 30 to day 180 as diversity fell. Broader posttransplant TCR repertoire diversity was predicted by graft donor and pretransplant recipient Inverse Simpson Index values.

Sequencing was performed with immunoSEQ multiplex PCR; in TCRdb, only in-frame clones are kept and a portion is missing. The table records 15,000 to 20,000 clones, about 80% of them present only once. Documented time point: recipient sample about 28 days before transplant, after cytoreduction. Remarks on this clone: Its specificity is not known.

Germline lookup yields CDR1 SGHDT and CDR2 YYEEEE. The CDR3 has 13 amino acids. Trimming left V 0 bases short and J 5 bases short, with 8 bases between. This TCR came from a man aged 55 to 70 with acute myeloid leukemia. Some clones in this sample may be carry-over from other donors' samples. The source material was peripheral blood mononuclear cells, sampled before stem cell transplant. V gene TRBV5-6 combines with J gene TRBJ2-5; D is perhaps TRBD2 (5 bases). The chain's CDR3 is CASSLDPGETQYF. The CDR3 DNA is TGTGCCAGCAGCTTGGATCCGGGGGAGACCCAGTACTTC.